These T cell receptor beta chains were read from a single sample in a study of cytomegalovirus exposure and HLA in healthy donors. Sequencing was performed with immunoSEQ multiplex PCR; in TCRdb, only in-frame clones are kept and a portion is missing. The sample yields about 190,000 clones, roughly 13% seen once. Material: PBMCs. The receptors were sampled from a man between 50 and 59 years old in good health and CMV-seropositive. The CDR3 runs from the conserved cysteine through the conserved F or W. Fields, in order: D gene, clone size, V gene, J gene, CDR3 DNA, CDR3 protein. The D gene is left open where the match is weak. Size is stated for part of the rows, as once, few or many counts, or as a class when the clone is expanded.

d_call: TRBD2
clone_size: .
v_call: TRBV9
j_call: TRBJ2-5
cdr3_nt: TGTGCCAGCAGCCCTACCGAGCGGGGGCGCTTGGAGACCCAGTACTTC
cdr3_aa: CASSPTERGRLETQYF

d_call: .
clone_size: .
v_call: TRBV5-1
j_call: TRBJ1-1
cdr3_nt: TGCGCCAGCAGCTTGGGACTTCAGAACACTGAAGCTTTCTTT
cdr3_aa: CASSLGLQNTEAFF

d_call: TRBD1
clone_size: .
v_call: TRBV7-8
j_call: TRBJ1-1
cdr3_nt: TGTGCCAGCAGCTTTATGGTCCCGGGACAGGGATCTTTGCTGAACACTGAAGCTTTCTTT
cdr3_aa: CASSFMVPGQGSLLNTEAFF

d_call: TRBD1
clone_size: few
v_call: TRBV6-6
j_call: TRBJ1-6
cdr3_nt: TGTGCCAGCAGTTACTCGGCAGGGGGGAAATCACCCCTCCACTTT
cdr3_aa: CASSYSAGGKSPLHF

d_call: TRBD1
clone_size: .
v_call: TRBV4-1
j_call: TRBJ1-5
cdr3_nt: TGCGCCAGCAGCCAAGATGGGGGGACAGAAAAGAGGCAGCCCCAGCATTTT
cdr3_aa: CASSQDGGTEKRQPQHF

d_call: TRBD1
clone_size: few
v_call: TRBV5-4
j_call: TRBJ1-1
cdr3_nt: TGTGCCAGCAGCCCGACAGGGGCGAACACTGAAGCTTTCTTT
cdr3_aa: CASSPTGANTEAFF

d_call: .
clone_size: .
v_call: TRBV7-2
j_call: TRBJ1-2
cdr3_nt: TGTGCCAGCTCACAATACGACAATGGCTACACCTTC
cdr3_aa: CASSQYDNGYTF

d_call: TRBD2
clone_size: .
v_call: TRBV10-3
j_call: TRBJ2-3
cdr3_nt: TGTGCCATCAGCCCGGGACTAGCGGGCACAGATACGCAGTATTTT
cdr3_aa: CAISPGLAGTDTQYF

d_call: .
clone_size: .
v_call: TRBV4-1
j_call: TRBJ2-3
cdr3_nt: TGCGCCAGCAATTGGGGCGAGCTCACAGATACGCAGTATTTT
cdr3_aa: CASNWGELTDTQYF

d_call: TRBD1
clone_size: few
v_call: TRBV9
j_call: TRBJ1-1
cdr3_nt: TGTGCCAGCAGCGCACGACAGGGGTGGGAGAACACTGAAGCTTTCTTT
cdr3_aa: CASSARQGWENTEAFF

d_call: .
clone_size: .
v_call: TRBV19
j_call: TRBJ1-5
cdr3_nt: TGTGCCAGTTCCTCTTTCCTCGGGAGTGCCAATCAGCCCCAGCATTTT
cdr3_aa: CASSSFLGSANQPQHF

d_call: .
clone_size: .
v_call: TRBV2
j_call: TRBJ1-2
cdr3_nt: TGTGCCAGCAGTGAATTGGGCAGCCCAACTAACTATGGCTACACCTTC
cdr3_aa: CASSELGSPTNYGYTF

d_call: TRBD2
clone_size: .
v_call: TRBV12-5
j_call: TRBJ2-7
cdr3_nt: TGTGCTAGTAAATTCGGCGGGGGGGCCTGGGACGAGCAGTACTTC
cdr3_aa: CASKFGGGAWDEQYF

d_call: TRBD1
clone_size: few
v_call: TRBV5-4
j_call: TRBJ1-1
cdr3_nt: TGTGCCAGCAGCTTGGGTCCCGGGACAGTGAACACTGAAGCTTTCTTT
cdr3_aa: CASSLGPGTVNTEAFF

d_call: .
clone_size: .
v_call: TRBV4-2
j_call: TRBJ2-5
cdr3_nt: TGTGCCAGCAGCCAAGATGGAGGGGAGACCCAGTACTTC
cdr3_aa: CASSQDGGETQYF

d_call: .
clone_size: few
v_call: TRBV11-2
j_call: TRBJ1-5
cdr3_nt: TGTGCCAGCAGCTCGGACAGCAGGCAGCCCCAGCATTTT
cdr3_aa: CASSSDSRQPQHF

d_call: .
clone_size: .
v_call: TRBV6-5
j_call: TRBJ1-1
cdr3_nt: TGTGCCAGCAGTTCCCCCCTGGGAGTGAACACTGAAGCTTTCTTT
cdr3_aa: CASSSPLGVNTEAFF

d_call: .
clone_size: few
v_call: TRBV9
j_call: TRBJ1-5
cdr3_nt: TGTGCCAGCAGCGACAGGGAGGGACAGCCCCAGCATTTT
cdr3_aa: CASSDREGQPQHF

d_call: TRBD1
clone_size: few
v_call: TRBV25-1
j_call: TRBJ1-6
cdr3_nt: TGTGCCAGCACCGGGACAGGGAATAATTCACCCCTCCACTTT
cdr3_aa: CASTGTGNNSPLHF

d_call: TRBD1
clone_size: .
v_call: TRBV10-3
j_call: TRBJ1-1
cdr3_nt: TGTGCCATCAGGATTAAACCGGGACAGGGGGCGTCTAACACTGAAGCTTTCTTT
cdr3_aa: CAIRIKPGQGASNTEAFF

d_call: TRBD1
clone_size: few
v_call: TRBV2
j_call: TRBJ2-1
cdr3_nt: TGTGCCAGCAGCGCACGTTCCGTGGGGACAGGGGAGGGCAATGAGCAGTTCTTC
cdr3_aa: CASSARSVGTGEGNEQFF

d_call: TRBD1
clone_size: .
v_call: TRBV4-3
j_call: TRBJ1-2
cdr3_nt: TGCGCCAGCAGCCAAGATGGGACAGACTATGGCTACACCTTC
cdr3_aa: CASSQDGTDYGYTF

d_call: TRBD1
clone_size: .
v_call: TRBV2
j_call: TRBJ1-2
cdr3_nt: TGTGCCAGCAGCTACGCCCCCCGGGACAGGGGGCTAAGCAGGGGCTACACCTTC
cdr3_aa: CASSYAPRDRGLSRGYTF

d_call: .
clone_size: .
v_call: TRBV5-4
j_call: TRBJ1-2
cdr3_nt: TGTGCCAGCAGCTCTAAGACAGGCGGGTATGGCTACACCTTC
cdr3_aa: CASSSKTGGYGYTF

d_call: TRBD1
clone_size: few
v_call: TRBV9
j_call: TRBJ1-2
cdr3_nt: TGTGCCAGCAGCCCGGGAGGGACAGAAGCCTATGGCTACACCTTC
cdr3_aa: CASSPGGTEAYGYTF

d_call: TRBD1
clone_size: few
v_call: TRBV19
j_call: TRBJ1-5
cdr3_nt: TGTGCCAGCCTTCGGACAGGGGGCCATCAGCCCCAGCATTTT
cdr3_aa: CASLRTGGHQPQHF

d_call: TRBD1
clone_size: few
v_call: TRBV28
j_call: TRBJ1-2
cdr3_nt: TGTGCCAGCAGTTCGAACCCGGGACAGATATATGGCTACACCTTC
cdr3_aa: CASSSNPGQIYGYTF

d_call: TRBD2
clone_size: .
v_call: TRBV6-5
j_call: TRBJ2-7
cdr3_nt: TGTGCCAGCAGTTCGGGGACTAGCGGGGTCTACGAGCAGTACTTC
cdr3_aa: CASSSGTSGVYEQYF

d_call: TRBD1
clone_size: .
v_call: TRBV6-4
j_call: TRBJ2-3
cdr3_nt: TGTGCCAGCAGTGAGGACAGGGCAGATACGCAGTATTTT
cdr3_aa: CASSEDRADTQYF

d_call: .
clone_size: .
v_call: TRBV6-4
j_call: TRBJ2-2
cdr3_nt: TGTGCCAGCAGATCCGGGACTCACACCGGGGAGCTGTTTTTT
cdr3_aa: CASRSGTHTGELFF

d_call: .
clone_size: few
v_call: TRBV6-5
j_call: TRBJ1-6
cdr3_nt: TGTGCCAGCAGTTACTCGAACCCCCAGTATTCACCCCTCCACTTT
cdr3_aa: CASSYSNPQYSPLHF

d_call: .
clone_size: few
v_call: TRBV2
j_call: TRBJ1-1
cdr3_nt: TGTGCCAGCAAACAGGACACTGAAGCTTTCTTT
cdr3_aa: CASKQDTEAFF

d_call: .
clone_size: few
v_call: TRBV30
j_call: TRBJ1-1
cdr3_nt: TGTGCCTGGAATATTGACAGGTTGGACACTGAAGCTTTCTTT
cdr3_aa: CAWNIDRLDTEAFF

d_call: TRBD1
clone_size: few
v_call: TRBV4-2
j_call: TRBJ1-6
cdr3_nt: TGTGCCAGCAGCCTAGCCTTAGGACAGGGTACATCACCCCTCCACTTT
cdr3_aa: CASSLALGQGTSPLHF

d_call: TRBD2
clone_size: .
v_call: TRBV28
j_call: TRBJ2-3
cdr3_nt: TGTGCCAGCAGGCGGGGGAACACAGATACGCAGTATTTT
cdr3_aa: CASRRGNTDTQYF

d_call: TRBD1
clone_size: .
v_call: TRBV30
j_call: TRBJ1-1
cdr3_nt: TGTGCCTGGATGACAGGGGTGAACACTGAAGCTTTCTTT
cdr3_aa: CAWMTGVNTEAFF

d_call: .
clone_size: .
v_call: TRBV9
j_call: TRBJ1-1
cdr3_nt: TGTGCCAGCAGCGTAGGGGAGCGGATGAACACTGAAGCTTTCTTT
cdr3_aa: CASSVGERMNTEAFF

d_call: .
clone_size: .
v_call: TRBV11-3
j_call: TRBJ2-1
cdr3_nt: TGTGCCAGCACAGCGTACAATGAGCAGTTCTTC
cdr3_aa: CASTAYNEQFF

d_call: .
clone_size: few
v_call: TRBV30
j_call: TRBJ2-7
cdr3_nt: TGTGCCTGGAGCCAAAATACAGGGTACGAGCAGTACTTC
cdr3_aa: CAWSQNTGYEQYF

d_call: .
clone_size: .
v_call: TRBV19
j_call: TRBJ2-3
cdr3_nt: TGTGCCAGTAGTATCCCACAGGGGAGGACGCAGTATTTT
cdr3_aa: CASSIPQGRTQYF

d_call: .
clone_size: .
v_call: TRBV19
j_call: TRBJ1-2
cdr3_nt: TGTGCCAGTAGTTCACGGGCTCCGAGGGACTATGGCTACACCTTC
cdr3_aa: CASSSRAPRDYGYTF

d_call: .
clone_size: .
v_call: TRBV13
j_call: TRBJ2-3
cdr3_nt: TGTGCCAGCAGCTTAATGCAGGGCACAGATACGCAGTATTTT
cdr3_aa: CASSLMQGTDTQYF

d_call: .
clone_size: .
v_call: TRBV7-3
j_call: TRBJ2-6
cdr3_nt: TGTGCCAGCAGCTTAGACAGATTTACCTCTGGGGCCAACGTCCTGACTTTC
cdr3_aa: CASSLDRFTSGANVLTF

d_call: TRBD1
clone_size: .
v_call: TRBV5-1
j_call: TRBJ2-3
cdr3_nt: TGCGCCAGCAGCTTGGTGACAGGGGAAGATACGCAGTATTTT
cdr3_aa: CASSLVTGEDTQYF

d_call: TRBD1
clone_size: few
v_call: TRBV5-6
j_call: TRBJ2-3
cdr3_nt: TGTGCCAGCAGCTTGGGACAGGGGCCTAGCACAGATACGCAGTATTTT
cdr3_aa: CASSLGQGPSTDTQYF

d_call: TRBD1
clone_size: .
v_call: TRBV5-6
j_call: TRBJ2-7
cdr3_nt: TGTGCCAGCAGACCGGTGGGGGACAGTACCTACGAGCAGTACTTC
cdr3_aa: CASRPVGDSTYEQYF

d_call: .
clone_size: .
v_call: TRBV7-2
j_call: TRBJ2-3
cdr3_nt: TGTGCCAGCAGCCGCGGGGCGGAAGATACGCAGTATTTT
cdr3_aa: CASSRGAEDTQYF

d_call: TRBD2
clone_size: few
v_call: TRBV7-8
j_call: TRBJ2-3
cdr3_nt: TGTGCCAGCAGCTGGGCTAGCGGGGGCACAGATACGCAGTATTTT
cdr3_aa: CASSWASGGTDTQYF

d_call: TRBD2
clone_size: .
v_call: TRBV7-9
j_call: TRBJ2-7
cdr3_nt: TGTGCCAGCAGCTCCCTAGCGGTGAATGGCGAGCAGTACTTC
cdr3_aa: CASSSLAVNGEQYF

d_call: TRBD1
clone_size: .
v_call: TRBV13
j_call: TRBJ1-2
cdr3_nt: TGTGCCAGCAGCTTTCCTGGACAGGGGTACTATGGCTACACCTTC
cdr3_aa: CASSFPGQGYYGYTF

d_call: .
clone_size: .
v_call: TRBV5-4
j_call: TRBJ2-3
cdr3_nt: TGTGCCAGCAGCTTTGGACTGCCCGGGAATACGCAGTATTTT
cdr3_aa: CASSFGLPGNTQYF